Listed below are T cell receptor beta chains from one sample, sequenced in a study of cytotoxic CD8 clonotypes in ibrutinib-treated CLL. The assay was immunoSEQ multiplex PCR, and TCRdb's table has in-frame clones only and misses some. The table lists fewer than 85,000 clones, roughly 83% of them singletons. This material consisted of PBMCs, taken after 12 months of ibrutinib treatment. The receptors originated from a human donor with chronic lymphocytic leukemia. CDR3s include the opening cysteine and the closing phenylalanine or tryptophan. The order of the fields is clone size, D gene, J gene, V gene, CDR3 DNA, CDR3 protein. A D gene is named only where the DNA matches it firmly. Part of the rows lack a size; the others show once, few, many or a class for expanded clones.

clone_size: .; d_call: TRBD1; j_call: TRBJ1-3; v_call: TRBV29-1; cdr3_nt: TGCAGCGTTGGGGGGGACAGAGGAAACACCATATATTTT; cdr3_aa: CSVGGDRGNTIYF
clone_size: once; d_call: .; j_call: TRBJ1-3; v_call: TRBV7-2; cdr3_nt: TGTGCCAGCAGCACCCGAGAACCTGGAAACACCATATATTTT; cdr3_aa: CASSTREPGNTIYF
clone_size: .; d_call: .; j_call: TRBJ1-3; v_call: TRBV5-4; cdr3_nt: TGTGCCAGCAGACAGGACTCTGGAAACACCATATATTTT; cdr3_aa: CASRQDSGNTIYF
clone_size: .; d_call: TRBD2; j_call: TRBJ2-5; v_call: TRBV5-1; cdr3_nt: TGCGCCAGCAGCTTGACACTAGCGGGGAGCCAAGAGACCCAGTACTTC; cdr3_aa: CASSLTLAGSQETQYF
clone_size: .; d_call: .; j_call: TRBJ1-1; v_call: TRBV11-2; cdr3_nt: TGTGCCAGCAGCTTTGTCGAGAACACTGAAGCTTTCTTT; cdr3_aa: CASSFVENTEAFF
clone_size: once; d_call: .; j_call: TRBJ1-2; v_call: TRBV5-6; cdr3_nt: TGTGCCAGCAGCCCCCCGACAGATTATGGCTACACCTTC; cdr3_aa: CASSPPTDYGYTF
clone_size: few; d_call: .; j_call: TRBJ2-7; v_call: TRBV7-2; cdr3_nt: TGTGCCAGCAGCTTAGCCCACGAGCAGTACTTC; cdr3_aa: CASSLAHEQYF
clone_size: .; d_call: .; j_call: TRBJ1-5; v_call: TRBV6-5; cdr3_nt: TGTGCCAGCCGCAGGGCAGGGTATAGCAATCAGCCCCAGCATTTT; cdr3_aa: CASRRAGYSNQPQHF
clone_size: .; d_call: .; j_call: TRBJ1-2; v_call: TRBV7-2; cdr3_nt: TGTGCCAGCAGCCCCCCCGTGCCCTACTATGGCTACACCTTC; cdr3_aa: CASSPPVPYYGYTF
clone_size: .; d_call: .; j_call: TRBJ1-2; v_call: TRBV5-1; cdr3_nt: TGCGCCAGCAGCTTGGGGGAGGGGCCGCGCATCTATGGCTACACCTTC; cdr3_aa: CASSLGEGPRIYGYTF
clone_size: .; d_call: .; j_call: TRBJ2-5; v_call: TRBV18; cdr3_nt: TGTGCCAGCTCACCCCCCCCGGTGGATGGTGTGAGGACCCAGTACTTC; cdr3_aa: CASSPPPVDGVRTQYF
clone_size: many; d_call: .; j_call: TRBJ2-7; v_call: TRBV18; cdr3_nt: TGTGCCAGCTCACCGGACGAGGGATACGAGCAGTACTTC; cdr3_aa: CASSPDEGYEQYF
clone_size: .; d_call: TRBD1; j_call: TRBJ1-1; v_call: TRBV19; cdr3_nt: TGTGCCAGTAGTGCCAGGACAGGTACCATGAACACTGAAGCTTTCTTT; cdr3_aa: CASSARTGTMNTEAFF
clone_size: few; d_call: .; j_call: TRBJ2-7; v_call: TRBV6-5; cdr3_nt: TGTGCCACGGGGCCCTGGGGGGTTCTCGAGCAGTACTTC; cdr3_aa: CATGPWGVLEQYF
clone_size: .; d_call: .; j_call: TRBJ1-1; v_call: TRBV12-5; cdr3_nt: TGTGCTAGTGCCTGGGGGGCGCCGAACACTGAAGCTTTCTTT; cdr3_aa: CASAWGAPNTEAFF
clone_size: once; d_call: TRBD2; j_call: TRBJ2-3; v_call: TRBV18; cdr3_nt: TGTGCCAGCTCACCATCGGTGCTAGCGGGGTCAGATACGCAGTATTTT; cdr3_aa: CASSPSVLAGSDTQYF
clone_size: .; d_call: .; j_call: TRBJ1-5; v_call: TRBV4-3; cdr3_nt: TGCGCCAGCAGCCGGGGCGCACATCAGCCCCAGCATTTT; cdr3_aa: CASSRGAHQPQHF
clone_size: .; d_call: .; j_call: TRBJ1-1; v_call: TRBV11-2; cdr3_nt: TGTGCCAGCAGCTACCCTCCCGGGGCGGCGAACACTGAAGCTTTCTTT; cdr3_aa: CASSYPPGAANTEAFF
clone_size: few; d_call: .; j_call: TRBJ1-5; v_call: TRBV19; cdr3_nt: TGTGCCACCGGCGGAGGGCCTTCCCGGCCCCAGCATTTT; cdr3_aa: CATGGGPSRPQHF
clone_size: .; d_call: .; j_call: TRBJ2-1; v_call: TRBV7-8; cdr3_nt: TGTGCCAGCAGCTTAGGACGACTGCAGTCCAATGAGCAGTTCTTC; cdr3_aa: CASSLGRLQSNEQFF
clone_size: few; d_call: .; j_call: TRBJ2-2; v_call: TRBV28; cdr3_nt: TGTGCCAGCAGTTTATCGGCAGGGGCGCGGGTGGAGCTGTTTTTT; cdr3_aa: CASSLSAGARVELFF
clone_size: .; d_call: .; j_call: TRBJ1-5; v_call: TRBV27; cdr3_nt: TGTGCCAGCAGTTTAGGCTATAATCAGCCCCAGCATTTT; cdr3_aa: CASSLGYNQPQHF
clone_size: .; d_call: .; j_call: TRBJ1-1; v_call: TRBV5-1; cdr3_nt: TGCGCCAGCAGCTTTGGCCGGCGGGGGCCCAACACTGAAGCTTTCTTT; cdr3_aa: CASSFGRRGPNTEAFF
clone_size: .; d_call: .; j_call: TRBJ2-1; v_call: TRBV5-1; cdr3_nt: TGCGCCAGCAGCTTGGGTGGGGATTACAATGAGCAGTTCTTC; cdr3_aa: CASSLGGDYNEQFF
clone_size: .; d_call: .; j_call: TRBJ1-2; v_call: TRBV7-2; cdr3_nt: TGTGCCAGCAGCTTAGGACGGATAGCCTATGGCTACACCTTC; cdr3_aa: CASSLGRIAYGYTF
clone_size: .; d_call: .; j_call: TRBJ2-7; v_call: TRBV7-8; cdr3_nt: TGTGCCAGCAGCTGGGGGGGACAGGCCCACTACGAGCAGTACTTC; cdr3_aa: CASSWGGQAHYEQYF
clone_size: once; d_call: .; j_call: TRBJ1-3; v_call: TRBV7-6; cdr3_nt: TGTGCCAGCAGCTTAGTGGGCGGACAGGGAAACACCATATATTTT; cdr3_aa: CASSLVGGQGNTIYF
clone_size: .; d_call: .; j_call: TRBJ2-7; v_call: TRBV6-5; cdr3_nt: TGTGCCAGCAGTTACGCCAAAATAGCTTACGAGCAGTACTTC; cdr3_aa: CASSYAKIAYEQYF
clone_size: few; d_call: .; j_call: TRBJ1-6; v_call: TRBV9; cdr3_nt: TGTGCCAGCAGCGTAGGGGAAACCAATTCACCCCTCCACTTT; cdr3_aa: CASSVGETNSPLHF
clone_size: .; d_call: .; j_call: TRBJ1-2; v_call: TRBV4-2; cdr3_nt: TGTGCCAGCAGCCAAGAGAACTATGGCTACACCTTC; cdr3_aa: CASSQENYGYTF
clone_size: .; d_call: .; j_call: TRBJ2-5; v_call: TRBV6-5; cdr3_nt: TGTGCCAGCATGTCCGAGTACCAAGAGACCCAGTACTTC; cdr3_aa: CASMSEYQETQYF
clone_size: few; d_call: TRBD1; j_call: TRBJ1-5; v_call: TRBV6-5; cdr3_nt: TGTGCCAGCAGTTGGGGACAGGGGAATCAGCCCCAGCATTTT; cdr3_aa: CASSWGQGNQPQHF
clone_size: .; d_call: .; j_call: TRBJ2-1; v_call: TRBV28; cdr3_nt: TGTGCCAGCAGTTCGGAACAGGCCCGGTTCTTC; cdr3_aa: CASSSEQARFF
clone_size: .; d_call: .; j_call: TRBJ2-7; v_call: TRBV28; cdr3_nt: TGTGCCAGCAGTTCCTGGACAGCCTCCACGCACTTC; cdr3_aa: CASSSWTASTHF
clone_size: few; d_call: .; j_call: TRBJ1-5; v_call: TRBV15; cdr3_nt: TGTGCCACCAGCAGAGACCAGGGATCCTACCAGCCCCAGCATTTT; cdr3_aa: CATSRDQGSYQPQHF
clone_size: .; d_call: .; j_call: TRBJ2-1; v_call: TRBV7-9; cdr3_nt: TGTGCCAGCAGCTTAGCAGGGAGTGAGCAGTTCTTC; cdr3_aa: CASSLAGSEQFF
clone_size: .; d_call: .; j_call: TRBJ1-1; v_call: TRBV6-5; cdr3_nt: TGTGCCAGCAGCCAGCGACAGGACACTGAAGCTTTCTTT; cdr3_aa: CASSQRQDTEAFF
clone_size: .; d_call: .; j_call: TRBJ2-3; v_call: TRBV18; cdr3_nt: TGTGCCAGCTCACCCCCCAACACAGATACGCAGTATTTT; cdr3_aa: CASSPPNTDTQYF
clone_size: once; d_call: TRBD1; j_call: TRBJ1-4; v_call: TRBV2; cdr3_nt: TGTGCCAGCGTGGGGGACAGGGCGACTGAAAAACTGTTTTTT; cdr3_aa: CASVGDRATEKLFF
clone_size: .; d_call: TRBD2; j_call: TRBJ2-3; v_call: TRBV19; cdr3_nt: TGTGCCAGTAGACGTGGACTAGCGGGGGCCCCTAGCACAGATACGCAGTATTTT; cdr3_aa: CASRRGLAGAPSTDTQYF
clone_size: .; d_call: .; j_call: TRBJ1-6; v_call: TRBV14; cdr3_nt: TGTGCCAGCAGCCAGTTTCGGGTTTCACCCCTCCACTTT; cdr3_aa: CASSQFRVSPLHF
clone_size: .; d_call: .; j_call: TRBJ1-2; v_call: TRBV5-1; cdr3_nt: TGCGCCAGCAGCTCTCAGGCACCTCACACCTTC; cdr3_aa: CASSSQAPHTF
clone_size: .; d_call: .; j_call: TRBJ1-6; v_call: TRBV2; cdr3_nt: TGTGCCAGCAGTGAAGCGGGCCGGCCTAATTCACCCCTCCACTTT; cdr3_aa: CASSEAGRPNSPLHF
clone_size: few; d_call: TRBD2; j_call: TRBJ2-1; v_call: TRBV7-2; cdr3_nt: TGTGCCAGCAGCAACCAGCGGGAGGGCCGAAAGTTCTTC; cdr3_aa: CASSNQREGRKFF
clone_size: .; d_call: .; j_call: TRBJ2-3; v_call: TRBV18; cdr3_nt: TGTGCCAGCTCCCCCCAAAGGGACTCCGATACGCAGTATTTT; cdr3_aa: CASSPQRDSDTQYF
clone_size: .; d_call: .; j_call: TRBJ2-1; v_call: TRBV28; cdr3_nt: TGTGCCAGCAGTTTAGCGGGCAATGAGCAGTTCTTC; cdr3_aa: CASSLAGNEQFF
clone_size: .; d_call: .; j_call: TRBJ2-3; v_call: TRBV5-1; cdr3_nt: TGCGCCAGCAGCTTGTTGGGAGAAAGTTTAGGCCCAGATACGCAGTATTTT; cdr3_aa: CASSLLGESLGPDTQYF
clone_size: .; d_call: TRBD2; j_call: TRBJ2-3; v_call: TRBV5-1; cdr3_nt: TGCGCCAGCAGCCCTGGACTAGCGGGCAGCACAGATACGCAGTATTTT; cdr3_aa: CASSPGLAGSTDTQYF
clone_size: .; d_call: .; j_call: TRBJ1-2; v_call: TRBV6-5; cdr3_nt: TGTGCCAGCAGTTACTCGTCGACAAACTATGGCTACACCTTC; cdr3_aa: CASSYSSTNYGYTF
clone_size: .; d_call: .; j_call: TRBJ2-4; v_call: TRBV7-8; cdr3_nt: TGTGCCAGCAGCTTGGCCGTGTCGGGGCCAAACATTCAGTACTTC; cdr3_aa: CASSLAVSGPNIQYF
clone_size: .; d_call: .; j_call: TRBJ1-1; v_call: TRBV7-2; cdr3_nt: TGTGCCAGCAGCTTATCAGGTATGAACACTGAAGCTTTCTTT; cdr3_aa: CASSLSGMNTEAFF
clone_size: .; d_call: TRBD1; j_call: TRBJ2-7; v_call: TRBV4-3; cdr3_nt: TGCGCCAGCAGCCCATGGACAGGTCCACCCTACGAGCAGTACTTC; cdr3_aa: CASSPWTGPPYEQYF
clone_size: .; d_call: .; j_call: TRBJ1-1; v_call: TRBV7-6; cdr3_nt: TGTGCCAGCAGCTTAGTCTCAAAGGGGACTGAAGCTTTCTTT; cdr3_aa: CASSLVSKGTEAFF
clone_size: .; d_call: .; j_call: TRBJ2-7; v_call: TRBV5-1; cdr3_nt: TGCGCCAGCAGCTTGGTGGGCGGCACCTACGAGCAGTACTTC; cdr3_aa: CASSLVGGTYEQYF